This T cell receptor (beta chain) comes out of a study of CD8+ T cells in alopecia areata. The germline gives CDR1 SQVTM, CDR2 ANQGSEA. This CDR3 region has 12 residues. V was pared by 4 bases and J by 4 bases, with 11 bases between. Regarding treatment: oral pan-JAK inhibitor, 5-10 mg twice daily. The sequencing template was cDNA reverse transcribed from extracted RNA. Measured with immunoSEQ multiplex PCR; TCRdb has only the in-frame clones, and not every one. The sample lists approximately 150,000 clones, 86% occurring once. The genes are TRBV29-1 and TRBJ2-7, with D perhaps TRBD1 (5 bases). The sample here was CD8+ T cells sorted from blood, taken at week 4, from a patient treated with tofacitinib. This TCR was recovered from a human donor with alopecia areata. The CDR3 DNA reads as TGCAGCGTTGTAGGCAGGGATTACGAGCAGTACTTC. This encodes CSVVGRDYEQYF.